These T cell receptor beta chains were read from a single sample in a study of T cells after yellow fever vaccination. TCRdb reprocessed the 5' RACE reads via MiXCR and lists one record per CDR3 protein. Among around 530,000 distinct CDR3 sequences listed, around 17% were seen once. The material sequenced was PBMCs, taken 4 to 5 days after the first yellow fever vaccination. These TCRs come from a man between 18 and 29 years old who received the YFV17D yellow fever vaccine. The CDR3 runs from the conserved cysteine through the conserved F or W. A D gene is named only where the DNA matches it firmly. Some rows have no size entry. The others give once, few or many, or a class for an expanded clone.

D	J	V	size	CDR3	DNA
.	TRBJ2-7	TRBV2	few	CASSEYTTTTYEQYF	TGTGCCAGCAGTGAATATACTACCACGACCTACGAGCAGTACTTC
.	TRBJ1-1	TRBV6-1	few	CASSLGTENTEAFF	TGTGCCAGCAGTCTCGGGACGGAGAACACTGAAGCTTTCTTT
TRBD1	TRBJ1-5	TRBV20-1	.	CSALGSYRGGAQHF	TGCAGTGCTCTTGGGTCGTACAGGGGGGGGGCCCAGCATTTT
.	TRBJ2-3	TRBV9	.	CASSVGNTDTQYF	TGTGCCAGCAGCGTCGGCAACACAGATACGCAGTATTTT
.	TRBJ2-3	TRBV7-9	few	CASSYRTLDTQYF	TGTGCCAGCAGCTACCGGACCCTGGATACGCAGTATTTT
TRBD1	TRBJ1-2	TRBV5-6	.	CASSSRGNYGYTF	TGTGCCAGCAGCTCCAGGGGGAACTATGGCTACACCTTC
TRBD1	TRBJ2-2	TRBV4-3	.	CASSQDLGTGGTGELFF	TGCGCCAGCAGCCAAGATCTAGGAACAGGGGGCACCGGGGAGCTGTTTTTT
.	TRBJ2-7	TRBV12-3/TRBV12-4	.	CASSFSQSGSEQYF	TGTGCCAGCAGTTTCTCACAGTCGGGTAGCGAGCAGTACTTC
.	TRBJ1-1	TRBV12-3/TRBV12-4	.	CASSVATMNTEAFF	TGTGCCAGCTCCGTGGCAACCATGAACACTGAAGCTTTCTTT
.	TRBJ2-1	TRBV6-1	few	CASSAFRGSYNEQFF	TGTGCCAGCAGTGCGTTCAGGGGCTCCTACAATGAGCAGTTCTTC
.	TRBJ2-5	TRBV4-3	.	CASSQGPWVQETQYF	TGCGCCAGCAGCCAGGGCCCGTGGGTACAAGAGACCCAGTACTTC
.	TRBJ1-6	TRBV7-2	.	CASSLGVGYSPLHF	TGTGCCAGCAGCCTAGGGGTGGGTTATTCACCCCTCCACTTT
.	TRBJ2-7	TRBV29-1	.	CSVRGGKSSYEQYF	TGCAGCGTCCGAGGAGGGAAGAGCTCCTACGAGCAGTACTTC
.	TRBJ1-5	TRBV12-3/TRBV12-4	.	CASRPQGGQPQHF	TGTGCCAGCAGGCCACAGGGAGGTCAGCCCCAGCATTTT
.	TRBJ2-3	TRBV5-1	few	CASTSRGESTDTQYF	TGCGCCAGCACCTCCCGGGGCGAGAGCACAGATACGCAGTATTTT
.	TRBJ1-1	TRBV5-4	.	CASSFRGSTEAFF	TGTGCCAGCAGCTTCCGGGGAAGCACTGAAGCTTTCTTT
.	TRBJ2-2	TRBV20-1	.	CSARRDPASAGELFF	TGCAGTGCTAGAAGAGATCCCGCCAGTGCCGGGGAGCTGTTTTTT
.	TRBJ2-3	TRBV7-7	.	CASSHDWKDTQYF	TGTGCCAGCAGCCACGACTGGAAAGATACGCAGTATTTT